These 16 T cell receptor beta chains originate from one sample sequenced in a study of T cells in Graves' hyperthyroidism and ophthalmopathy. The TCR beta CDR3 regions underwent amplification using RNA transcripts as the source. First-round RT-PCR of the TCR CDR3 relied on the HTBI primer set. MiXCR was run by TCRdb on the multiplex PCR reads, yielding one entry per CDR3 protein. This table holds hundreds of thousands of distinct CDR3 sequences, 14% to 15% found once. Specimen: blood. These receptors came from a woman aged 30 to 39 with Graves' hyperthyroidism.

This clonotype was detected only a few times. This chain joins TRBV9 and TRBJ2-7; D gene uncertain. Trimming cost V 4 bases and J 1 base, with 18 bases left between them. Germline V CDR1 and CDR2: SGDLS, YYNGEE. This CDR3 spans 16 amino acids. The CDR3: CASSPKSWTESYEQYF. The CDR3 DNA reads as TGTGCCAGCAGCCCCAAGAGCTGGACGGAATCCTACGAGCAGTACTTC. Complete variable domain (other parts from reference TRBV9 and TRBJ2-7): DSGVTQTPKHLITATGQRVTLRCSPRSGDLSVYWYQQSLDQGLQFLIQYYNGEERAKGNILERFSAQQFPDLHSELNLSSLELGDSALYFCASSPKSWTESYEQYFGPGTRLTVT.

The genes are TRBV19 and TRBJ2-7; TRBD1 matches at 7 bases. This CDR3 region has 12 residues. Per germline, CDR1 LNHDA and CDR2 SQIVND (reference sequence). Trimming took 6 bases from V and 5 from J; bases not matched to a gene: 4. The CDR3 nucleotides read TGTGCCAGTAGGAAAACAGGGGACGAGCAGTACTTC. Translated, it gives CASRKTGDEQYF.

This clonotype was seen at least ten times. J is TRBJ2-7 and V is TRBV28, with 9 bases lining up with TRBD1. V was pared by 6 bases and J by 4 bases, with 10 bases of the junction left unmatched. This CDR3 is built from 15 residues. Germline V lookup: CDR1 MDHEN, CDR2 SYDVKM. CDR3 in amino acids: CASRHGDRGDYEQYF. CDR3 DNA sequence: TGTGCCAGCAGGCATGGAGACAGGGGGGATTACGAGCAGTACTTC.

This clonotype came up many times. V gene TRBV20-1 combines with J gene TRBJ2-1, with 7 bases matching TRBD2. There are 16 residues in the CDR3. Germline V lookup: CDR1 DFQATT, CDR2 SNEGSKA (reference sequence). J lost 5 bases, V lost 1 base, and 11 bases had no gene match. CDR3 nucleotides: TGCAGTGCTAGAGGGGAGGGAGTCGGCCGCGACAATGAGCAGTTCTTC. Residues: CSARGEGVGRDNEQFF.

This clonotype occurred many times. This chain connects TRBV20-1 to TRBJ2-7, with D perhaps TRBD1 (7 bases). This CDR3 region has 14 residues. Trimming took 4 bases from V and 6 from J, leaving 19 bases between them. Germline V gene data show CDR1 as DFQATT and CDR2 as SNEGSKA (reference sequence). The CDR3 spells CSATEEGAQGEQYF. The CDR3 DNA reads as TGCAGTGCTACGGAGGAGGGGGCGCAGGGCGAGCAGTACTTC.

The table lists this clonotype with a few counts. V and J are TRBV5-1 and TRBJ2-3, with 7 bases identical to TRBD1. Germline V lookup: CDR1 SGHRS, CDR2 YFSETQ. The ends lost 3 bases at V and 2 bases at J; junction bases unmatched: 3. The CDR3 totals 14 residues. The CDR3 nucleotides are TGCGCCAGCAGCTATGGACAGGACACAGATACGCAGTATTTT. The encoded protein is CASSYGQDTDTQYF.

This clonotype was counted a few times. CDR3 amino acids: CASSAGQGEYEQYF. The DNA of the CDR3 is TGTGCCAGCAGTGCGGGACAGGGGGAGTACGAGCAGTACTTC. The V gene is TRBV9, the J gene TRBJ2-7; 11 positions match TRBD1. The CDR3 spans 14 residues. Germline CDR1 and CDR2: SGDLS and YYNGEE. Trimming at V came to 5 bases and at J to 4 bases, leaving 5 bases not matched to a gene. The entire variable domain, with the rest obtained from reference TRBV9 and TRBJ2-7, is as follows: DSGVTQTPKHLITATGQRVTLRCSPRSGDLSVYWYQQSLDQGLQFLIQYYNGEERAKGNILERFSAQQFPDLHSELNLSSLELGDSALYFCASSAGQGEYEQYFGPGTRLTVT.

With regard to this clonotype: Given the absence of the conserved phenylalanine or tryptophan at the CDR3 end, a read error is likely. The chain uses TRBV28 and TRBJ1-1; tentative D call: TRBD1 (5 bases). CDR3 length: 16 residues. The V end was cut by 2 bases, the J end by 1 base, with 14 bases between. Germline assignment: CDR1 MDHEN and CDR2 SYDVKM. CDR3 protein: CASSLPPGRTNTEAFL. The CDR3 coding sequence is TGTGCCAGCAGTTTACCGCCGGGACGGACGAACACTGAAGCTTTCCTT.

The rearrangement links TRBV15 to TRBJ1-5, with 9 bases lining up with TRBD1. The J segment lost 7 bases and the V segment lost 5 bases, leaving 3 bases of the junction unmatched. The CDR3 is 13 amino acids. Germline V CDR1 and CDR2: LNHNV, YYDKDF (reference sequence). CDR3 sequence (DNA): TGTGCCACCAGCCGGACAGGGGTCCAGCCCCAGCATTTT. It is translated as CATSRTGVQPQHF.

V gene TRBV5-1 combines with J gene TRBJ2-5, with D hard to call. Germline CDR1 is SGHRS and CDR2 is YFSETQ. Deletions cut 1 base from V and 0 bases from J, with 16 bases between. The CDR3 has 17 residues. CDR3 in amino acids: CASSLLGSTMYQETQYF. CDR3 sequence (DNA): TGCGCCAGCAGCTTGTTAGGGTCTACCATGTACCAAGAGACCCAGTACTTC. Full variable domain (missing parts from reference TRBV5-1 and TRBJ2-5): KAGVTQTPRYLIKTRGQQVTLSCSPISGHRSVSWYQQTPGQGLQFLFEYFSETQRNKGNFPGRFSGRQFSNSRSEMNVSTLELGDSALYLCASSLLGSTMYQETQYFGPGTRLLVL.

The chain has TRBV5-1 and TRBJ1-6, with D possibly matching TRBD1 (6 bases). From germline, CDR1 is SGHRS and CDR2 YFSETQ. This CDR3 is built from 16 residues. Trimming left V 4 bases short and J 0 bases short, with 11 bases between. The CDR3 here is CASSQDRSSYNSPLHF. Here the CDR3 DNA reads TGCGCCAGCAGCCAGGACAGAAGCTCCTATAATTCACCCCTCCACTTT.

The chain links TRBV12-3 or TRBV12-4 to TRBJ2-1; D perhaps matches TRBD2 (6 bases). CDR3 length: 12 residues. With 8 bases removed from V and 5 bases from J, the gap between germline ends came to 10 bases. CDR3 region: CASRDFHNEQFF. The CDR3 DNA follows: TGTGCCAGCCGGGACTTCCACAATGAGCAGTTCTTC.

The chain has TRBV12-3 or TRBV12-4 and TRBJ2-1; D gene uncertain. The CDR3 has 15 residues. V lost 6 bases, J lost 7 bases, and 19 bases lay in between. The CDR3 is CASSETLPKWNEQFF. CDR3 bases: TGTGCCAGCAGCGAGACACTCCCCAAGTGGAATGAGCAGTTCTTC.

In this sample, this clonotype turned up many times. The chain uses TRBV18 and TRBJ2-4; 7 nucleotides line up with TRBD1. The CDR3 is 15 residues long. Trimming at V came to 1 base and at J to 1 base, leaving 1 base not matched to a gene. CDR1 is KGHSH and CDR2 is LQKENI in the germline V gene. CDR3 sequence: CASSPQGAAKNIQYF. The CDR3 region has the DNA TGTGCCAGCTCACCACAGGGGGCGGCCAAAAACATTCAGTACTTC. The full variable domain, completed using reference TRBV18 and TRBJ2-4, is NAGVMQNPRHLVRRRGQEARLRCSPMKGHSHVYWYRQLPEEGLKFMVYLQKENIIDESGMPKERFSAEFPKEGPSILRIQQVVRGDSAAYFCASSPQGAAKNIQYFGAGTRLSVL.

This clonotype was counted ten times or more. The chain couples TRBV2 to TRBJ1-2; weak D call: TRBD1 (5 bases). Germline CDR1 and CDR2: SNHLY and FYNNEI. With 3 bases removed from V and 4 bases from J, the gap between germline ends came to 15 bases. The CDR3 covers 15 residues. The CDR3 is CASSDVEPGGYGYTF. CDR3 coding DNA: TGTGCCAGCAGTGATGTAGAGCCCGGGGGCTATGGCTACACCTTC.

The CDR3 sequence: CASSSTGTRDSDTQYF. CDR3 DNA: TGTGCCAGCAGTTCGACCGGGACTAGAGACTCAGATACGCAGTATTTT. V gene TRBV28 combines with J gene TRBJ2-3; TRBD2 matches at 8 bases. The CDR3 has 16 amino acids. The ends lost 4 bases at V and 4 bases at J; junction bases unmatched: 10. Germline V gene data show CDR1 as MDHEN and CDR2 as SYDVKM.